These 7 T cell receptor beta chains share one sample of origin, sequenced in a study of graft-versus-host responses after intestinal transplantation. Data came from immunoSEQ multiplex PCR; TCRdb stores just in-frame clones and leaves some out. The data show tens of thousands of clones, approximately 40% seen once. Researchers placed some 200,000 CFSE-labeled responder cells in culture with some 200,000 irradiated, violet-dye-labeled stimulator cells. The sequencing here drew on alloreactive CD8+ T cells from a mixed lymphocyte reaction culture, taken before intestinal transplant. The subset was: CFSE-low proliferating T cells sorted from roughly 6-day pre-transplant mixed lymphocyte reaction (GvH or HvG direction). These TCRs come from a human patient who received an intestinal transplant.

CDR3 nucleotides: TGCGCCAGCAGCTTTTTCGGGGGTGAGCAGTTCTTC. The encoded protein is CASSFFGGEQFF. V is TRBV5-1 and J is TRBJ2-1, with D possibly being TRBD2 (6 bases). CDR1 and CDR2 from the germline V gene are SGHRS and YFSETQ. V was pared by 2 bases and J by 9 bases, with 9 bases between. The CDR3 contains 12 residues. Together with reference TRBV5-1 and TRBJ2-1, the CDR3 gives the full variable domain: KAGVTQTPRYLIKTRGQQVTLSCSPISGHRSVSWYQQTPGQGLQFLFEYFSETQRNKGNFPGRFSGRQFSNSRSEMNVSTLELGDSALYLCASSFFGGEQFFGPGTRLTVL.

J is TRBJ1-5 and V is TRBV27, with D hard to call. Deletions cut 3 bases from V and 5 bases from J, with 8 bases between. The CDR3 spans 13 residues. From germline, CDR1 is MNHEY and CDR2 SMNVEV (reference sequence). The CDR3 spells CASSLYAYQPQHF. DNA for the CDR3: TGTGCCAGCAGTTTGTACGCCTATCAGCCCCAGCATTTT.

Only a few counts were recorded for this clone. The chain uses TRBV28 and TRBJ2-5; 10 bases fit TRBD2. V was clipped by 5 bases and J by 2 bases; unmatched bases: 8. The CDR3 is 16 amino acids. Germline V gives CDR1 MDHEN, CDR2 SYDVKM. The CDR3, as DNA: TGTGCCAGCAGTCCTAGACTAGCGGGCTGGCAAGAGACCCAGTACTTC. Protein: CASSPRLAGWQETQYF.

The sample holds a few counts of this clone. The V and J genes are TRBV6-1 and TRBJ2-7; 7 bases match TRBD2. The CDR3 spans 15 residues. From germline, CDR1 is MNHNS and CDR2 SASEGT. With 3 bases clipped from V and 4 bases from J, the junction kept 9 bases outside the gene matches. CDR3 sequence: CASSEEGTSVYEQYF. For the CDR3, the DNA is TGTGCCAGCAGTGAGGAAGGTACTAGCGTATACGAGCAGTACTTC.

This clone came up a few times. The rearrangement links TRBV5-1 to TRBJ2-1; 16 bases line up with TRBD2. Germline values: CDR1 SGHRS, CDR2 YFSETQ. CDR3 length: 14 amino acids. V lost 4 bases and J lost 15; bases outside the gene matches: 7. CDR3 in DNA: TGCGCCAGCAGCCCGGGACTAGCGGGAGGGCCCTGGTTCTTC. This translates into CASSPGLAGGPWFF. Full variable domain (missing parts from reference TRBV5-1 and TRBJ2-1): KAGVTQTPRYLIKTRGQQVTLSCSPISGHRSVSWYQQTPGQGLQFLFEYFSETQRNKGNFPGRFSGRQFSNSRSEMNVSTLELGDSALYLCASSPGLAGGPWFFGPGTRLTVL.

V is TRBV27 and J is TRBJ2-3, with D hard to call. CDR1 and CDR2 from the germline V gene are MNHEY and SMNVEV (reference sequence). CDR3 size: 12 residues. The germline V and J ends were trimmed by 6 bases and 7 bases, with 11 bases remaining between them. In nucleotides, the CDR3 is TGTGCCAGCAGGCAGTACGAGAATACGCAGTATTTT. Translation gives CASRQYENTQYF.

The rearrangement links TRBV9 to TRBJ1-2; D gene unclear. V was trimmed by 6 bases and J by 6 bases, leaving 27 bases between them. Germline V lookup: CDR1 SGDLS, CDR2 YYNGEE. There are 17 residues in the CDR3. CDR3 nucleotide sequence: TGTGCCAGCACTTACCTTCCCCCGTTGCCGGGAGGGAATGGCTACACCTTC. Protein product: CASTYLPPLPGGNGYTF. Supplemented by reference TRBV9 and TRBJ1-2, the full variable domain reads DSGVTQTPKHLITATGQRVTLRCSPRSGDLSVYWYQQSLDQGLQFLIQYYNGEERAKGNILERFSAQQFPDLHSELNLSSLELGDSALYFCASTYLPPLPGGNGYTFGSGTRLTVV.